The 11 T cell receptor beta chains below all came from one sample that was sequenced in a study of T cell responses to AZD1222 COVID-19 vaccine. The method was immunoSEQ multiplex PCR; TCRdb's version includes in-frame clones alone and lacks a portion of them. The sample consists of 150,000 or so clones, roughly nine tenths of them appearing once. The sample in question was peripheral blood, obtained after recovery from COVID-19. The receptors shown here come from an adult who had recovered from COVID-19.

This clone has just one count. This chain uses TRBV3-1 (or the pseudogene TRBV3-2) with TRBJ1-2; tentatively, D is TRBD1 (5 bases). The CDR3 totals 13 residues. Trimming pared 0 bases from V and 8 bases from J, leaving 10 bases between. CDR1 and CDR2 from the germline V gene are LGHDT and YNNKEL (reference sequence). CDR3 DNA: TGTGCCAGCAGCCAAGATAGATACAGGGGCTACACCTTC. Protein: CASSQDRYRGYTF.

The CDR3 DNA reads as TGTGCCAGCAGTTTAGTTGGGCAGGGAGGCTATGGCTACACCTTC. It translates to CASSLVGQGGYGYTF. V is TRBV28 and J is TRBJ1-2; D perhaps matches TRBD1 (5 bases). The CDR3 covers 15 residues. Per the germline V gene, CDR1 is MDHEN and CDR2 is SYDVKM. V was clipped by 2 bases and J by 4 bases, with 14 bases between them.

CDR3 residues: CASSPRDRVSEAFF. The CDR3 region has the DNA TGTGCCAGCAGCCCGCGGGACAGGGTCTCGGAAGCTTTCTTT. This chain joins TRBV7-3 and TRBJ1-1; 9 positions match TRBD1. Germline V gene lookup returns CDR1 SGHTA and CDR2 FQGTGA. V shed 5 bases and J 8 bases; nucleotides not matched to a gene: 9. The CDR3 has 14 amino acids.

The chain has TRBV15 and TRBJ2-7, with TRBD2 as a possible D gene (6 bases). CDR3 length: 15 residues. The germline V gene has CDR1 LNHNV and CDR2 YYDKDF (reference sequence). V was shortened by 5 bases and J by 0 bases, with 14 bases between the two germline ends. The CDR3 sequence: CATSLGGVFSYEQYF. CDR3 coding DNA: TGTGCCACCAGCCTCGGAGGGGTTTTCTCCTACGAGCAGTACTTC. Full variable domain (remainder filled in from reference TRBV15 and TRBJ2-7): DAMVIQNPRYQVTQFGKPVTLSCSQTLNHNVMYWYQQKSSQAPKLLFHYYDKDFNNEADTPDNFQSRRPNTSFCFLDIRSPGLGDTAMYLCATSLGGVFSYEQYFGPGTRLTVT.

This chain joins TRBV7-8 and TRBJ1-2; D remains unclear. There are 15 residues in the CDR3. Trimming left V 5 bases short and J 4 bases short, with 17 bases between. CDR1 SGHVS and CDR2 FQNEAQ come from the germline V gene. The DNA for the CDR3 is TGTGCCAGCAGCGTCCCCGGGCCTGAAGGCTATGGCTACACCTTC. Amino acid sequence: CASSVPGPEGYGYTF.

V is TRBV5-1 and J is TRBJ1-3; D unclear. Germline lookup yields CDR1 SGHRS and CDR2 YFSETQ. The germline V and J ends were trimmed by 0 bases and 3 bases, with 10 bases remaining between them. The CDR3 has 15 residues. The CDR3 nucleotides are TGCGCCAGCAGCTTGGTGCCGGAAGGTGGAAACACCATATATTTT. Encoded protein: CASSLVPEGGNTIYF.

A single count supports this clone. CDR3 sequence: CASSQDYTGGLYEQYF. The CDR3 bases are TGCGCCAGCAGCCAAGATTATACAGGGGGCCTCTACGAGCAGTACTTC. The J gene is TRBJ2-7, the V gene TRBV4-1, with TRBD1 matching 9 bases. Germline CDR1 is MGHRA and CDR2 is YSYEKL. The CDR3 has 16 amino acids. After removal of 0 bases from V and 3 bases from J, the junction contained 6 bases not matched to a gene.

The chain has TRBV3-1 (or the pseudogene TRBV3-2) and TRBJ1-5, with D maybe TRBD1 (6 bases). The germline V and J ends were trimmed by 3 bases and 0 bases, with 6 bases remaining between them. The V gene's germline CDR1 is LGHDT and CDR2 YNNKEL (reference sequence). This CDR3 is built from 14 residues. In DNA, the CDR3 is TGTGCCAGCAGCCACAGGGGTAGCAATCAGCCCCAGCATTTT. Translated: CASSHRGSNQPQHF.

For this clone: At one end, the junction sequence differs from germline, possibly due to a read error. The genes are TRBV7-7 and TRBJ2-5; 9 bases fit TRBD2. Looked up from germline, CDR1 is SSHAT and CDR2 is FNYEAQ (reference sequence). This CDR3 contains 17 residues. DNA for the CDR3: TGTGCTAGCAGCTTAGGAGGCCCGGGAGCGGGAGGAGAGACCCAGTACTTC. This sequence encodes CASSLGGPGAGGETQYF.

The chain's CDR3 is CASSQGISPLHF. The CDR3 DNA sequence: TGTGCCAGCAGTCAAGGGATTTCACCCCTCCACTTT. The chain joins TRBV12-3 or TRBV12-4 to TRBJ1-6; D remains unclear. V dropped 5 bases and J dropped 9 bases, with 8 bases sitting between them. This CDR3 has 12 residues.

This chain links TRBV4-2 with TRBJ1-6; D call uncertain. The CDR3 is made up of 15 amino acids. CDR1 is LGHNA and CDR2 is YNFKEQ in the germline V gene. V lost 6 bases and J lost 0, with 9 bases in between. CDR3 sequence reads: CASREGDSYNSPLHF. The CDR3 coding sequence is TGTGCCAGCAGGGAGGGCGACTCCTATAATTCACCCCTCCACTTT.